The rows below give T cell receptor beta chains drawn from one sample of a study of CXCR3-negative and CXCR3-positive naive CD8 T cells. No DNA is given; TCRdb re-called the 5' RACE reads and lists each CDR3 protein once. The sample holds about 92,000 distinct CDR3 sequences. Sequencing input: naive CXCR3- CD8+ T cells from blood. These TCRs come from a human donor in good health. Some clones in this sample may be carry-over from other donors' samples. Each CDR3 is given with its conserved first and last residue.

v_call,j_call,cdr3_length,cdr3_aa
TRBV18,TRBJ2-5,14,CASSPLESQETQYF
TRBV7-9,TRBJ1-2,13,CASRSGGVYGYTF
TRBV3-1,TRBJ1-1,16,CASSQDLMGLNTEAFF
TRBV29-1,TRBJ2-3,13,CSVEFRGPDTQYF
TRBV4-3,TRBJ2-7,14,CASSQETGGYEQYF
TRBV11-2,TRBJ2-7,17,CASSSFGLAGNFYEQYF
TRBV6-1,TRBJ2-7,17,CASSIQTSGRVRYEQYF
TRBV7-2,TRBJ2-7,15,CASGDPSGGWYEQYF
TRBV29-1,TRBJ2-7,15,CSVEDARQGAYEQYF
TRBV28,TRBJ2-1,14,CASSSGTHGNEQFF
TRBV29-1,TRBJ1-2,13,CSVTGLTNYGYTF
TRBV25-1,TRBJ2-2,15,CASSENRGGPGELFF
TRBV3-1,TRBJ2-1,14,CASSRPRDSDEQFF